The 8 T cell receptor beta chains below were found in one sample sequenced in a study of blood T cell repertoires in COVID-19. The data were produced by immunoSEQ multiplex PCR, yet TCRdb's version contains in-frame clones alone and is incomplete. This table has approximately 100,000 clones, roughly 72% appearing once. The sample was peripheral blood. These receptors were obtained from a man at least 80 years old with acute or convalescent COVID-19.

This chain connects TRBV11-1 to TRBJ2-7; a possible D gene is TRBD2 (5 bases). Trimming removed 4 bases from V and 9 bases from J, with 16 bases in between. The CDR3 loop spans 13 amino acids. The germline CDR1 and CDR2 sequences are SGHAT and FQDESV (reference sequence). CDR3 DNA sequence: TGTGCCAGCAGCTCAACGACACACGCGGGGCAGTACTTC. Its translation is CASSSTTHAGQYF.

A single count supports this clone. The genes are TRBV28 and TRBJ2-2, with TRBD1 matching over 8 bases. J gave up 2 bases and V 4 bases, and 9 bases lay outside the gene matches. CDR3 length equals 17 residues. Looked up from germline, CDR1 is MDHEN and CDR2 is SYDVKM. The CDR3 sequence: CASSSNRQGRNTGELFF. Here the CDR3 DNA reads TGTGCCAGCAGTTCCAACCGACAGGGGCGCAACACCGGGGAGCTGTTTTTT.

The J gene is TRBJ1-3, the V gene TRBV11-1; a possible D gene is TRBD1 (5 bases). The V end was cut by 3 bases, the J end by 3 bases, with 9 bases between. From germline, CDR1 is SGHAT and CDR2 FQDESV (reference sequence). The CDR3 is 14 amino acids. The chain's CDR3 is CASSFTGDGNTIYF. The CDR3 nucleotides are TGTGCCAGCAGCTTTACAGGAGATGGAAACACCATATATTTT.

In this sample, this clone turned up many times. Other nucleotide sequences in the sample specify the same CDR3. This rearrangement joins TRBV7-9 to TRBJ1-5, with 7 bases aligning to TRBD1. With 5 bases clipped from V and 10 bases from J, the junction kept 11 bases outside the gene matches. CDR3 length equals 14 residues. Germline V gene data show CDR1 as SEHNR and CDR2 as FQNEAQ (reference sequence). Here the CDR3 DNA reads TGTGCCAGCAGCGCGACAGGGCGGGATGGACCCCAGCATTTT. It specifies CASSATGRDGPQHF.

The J gene is TRBJ1-2, the V gene TRBV19; D might be TRBD1 (6 bases). The CDR3 has 13 amino acids. V lost 6 bases to trimming and J lost 2 bases, with 10 bases between them. The germline CDR1 and CDR2 sequences are LNHDA and SQIVND (reference sequence). In nucleotides, the CDR3 is TGTGCCAGTAGCCGGGACAAGAACTATGGCTACACCTTC. Protein product: CASSRDKNYGYTF.

The J gene is TRBJ1-2, the V gene TRBV6-1; 7 bases fit TRBD1. Trimming took 4 bases from V and 4 from J; bases not matched to a gene: 12. This CDR3 contains 16 residues. Germline values: CDR1 MNHNS, CDR2 SASEGT. The CDR3 loop reads CASSGGTGQQFYGYTF. For the CDR3, the DNA is TGTGCCAGCAGTGGAGGCACGGGACAGCAGTTCTATGGCTACACCTTC.

The CDR3, as DNA: TGTGCCAGCAGTGACACGAGGCGGACAGATACGCAGTATTTT. As protein: CASSDTRRTDTQYF. The rearrangement uses TRBV6-4 and TRBJ2-3, with unresolved D. CDR3 length equals 14 residues. V lost 2 bases to trimming and J lost 3 bases, with 9 bases between them. Looked up from germline, CDR1 is MRHNA and CDR2 is SNTAGT.

The rearrangement links TRBV19 to TRBJ1-1, with D maybe TRBD1 (6 bases). The length of the CDR3 is 13 residues. V was pared by 6 bases and J by 4 bases, with 12 bases between. The germline gives CDR1 LNHDA, CDR2 SQIVND (reference sequence). The CDR3 sequence is CASSRSRGTEAFF. Written as DNA, the CDR3 is TGTGCCAGTAGCAGGAGCAGGGGCACTGAAGCTTTCTTT.